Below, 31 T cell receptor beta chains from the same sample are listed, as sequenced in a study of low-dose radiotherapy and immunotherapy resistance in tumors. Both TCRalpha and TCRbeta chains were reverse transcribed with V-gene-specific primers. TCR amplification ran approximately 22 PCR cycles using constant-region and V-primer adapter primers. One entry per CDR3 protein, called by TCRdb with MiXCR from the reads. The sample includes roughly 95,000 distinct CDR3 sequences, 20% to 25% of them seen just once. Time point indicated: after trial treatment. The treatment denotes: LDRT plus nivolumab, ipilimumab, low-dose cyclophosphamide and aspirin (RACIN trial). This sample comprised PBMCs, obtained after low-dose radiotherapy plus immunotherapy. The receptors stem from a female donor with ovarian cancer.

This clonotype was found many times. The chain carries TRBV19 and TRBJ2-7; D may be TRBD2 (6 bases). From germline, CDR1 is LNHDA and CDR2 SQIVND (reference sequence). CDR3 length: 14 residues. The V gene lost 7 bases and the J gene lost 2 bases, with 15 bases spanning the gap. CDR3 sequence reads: CASKKGGGAYEQYF. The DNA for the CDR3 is TGTGCCAGTAAGAAGGGAGGTGGGGCCTACGAGCAGTACTTC.

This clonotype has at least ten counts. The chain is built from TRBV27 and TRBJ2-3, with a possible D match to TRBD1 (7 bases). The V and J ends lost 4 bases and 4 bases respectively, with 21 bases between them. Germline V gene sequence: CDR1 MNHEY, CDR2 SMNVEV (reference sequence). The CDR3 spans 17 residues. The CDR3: CASSSVNRGGSADTQYF. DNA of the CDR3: TGTGCCAGCAGTTCTGTCAACAGGGGAGGTAGCGCAGATACGCAGTATTTT.

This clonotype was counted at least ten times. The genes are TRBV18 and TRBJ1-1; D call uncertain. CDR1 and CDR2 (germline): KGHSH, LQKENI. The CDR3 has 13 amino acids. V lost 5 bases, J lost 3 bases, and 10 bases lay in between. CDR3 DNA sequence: TGTGCCAGCTCAGGCTCGGGTGACACTGAAGCTTTCTTT. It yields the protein CASSGSGDTEAFF.

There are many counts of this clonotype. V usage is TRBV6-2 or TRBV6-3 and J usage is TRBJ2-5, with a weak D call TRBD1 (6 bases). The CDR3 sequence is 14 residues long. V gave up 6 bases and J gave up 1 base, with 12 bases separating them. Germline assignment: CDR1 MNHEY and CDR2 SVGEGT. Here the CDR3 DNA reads TGTGCCAGCAGAACCACAGGGACCCAAGAGACCCAGTACTTC. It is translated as CASRTTGTQETQYF.

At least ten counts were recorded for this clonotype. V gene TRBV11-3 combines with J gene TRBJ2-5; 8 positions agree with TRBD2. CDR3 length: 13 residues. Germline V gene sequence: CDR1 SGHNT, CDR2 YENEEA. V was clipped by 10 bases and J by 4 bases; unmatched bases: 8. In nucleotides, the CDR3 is TGTGCCACCTCGGGCGGGGGGCGAGAGACCCAGTACTTC. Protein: CATSGGGRETQYF.

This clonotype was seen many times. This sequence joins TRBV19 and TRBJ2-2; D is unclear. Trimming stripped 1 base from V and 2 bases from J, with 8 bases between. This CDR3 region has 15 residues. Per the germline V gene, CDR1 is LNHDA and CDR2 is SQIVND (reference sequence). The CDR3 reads CASSIGAINTGELFF. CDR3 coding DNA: TGTGCCAGTAGTATAGGGGCCATTAACACCGGGGAGCTGTTTTTT.

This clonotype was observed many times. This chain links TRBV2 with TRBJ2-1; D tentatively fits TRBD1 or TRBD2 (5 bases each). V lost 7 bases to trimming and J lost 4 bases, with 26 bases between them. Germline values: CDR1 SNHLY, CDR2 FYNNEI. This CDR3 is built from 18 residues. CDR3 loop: CASTDTGSGKSVYNEQFF. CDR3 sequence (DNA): TGTGCCAGCACGGACACGGGAAGTGGGAAAAGCGTTTACAATGAGCAGTTCTTC.

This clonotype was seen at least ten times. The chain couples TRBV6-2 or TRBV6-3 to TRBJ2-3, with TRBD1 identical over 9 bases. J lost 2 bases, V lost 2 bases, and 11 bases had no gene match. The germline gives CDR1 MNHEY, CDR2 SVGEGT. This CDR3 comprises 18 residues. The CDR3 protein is CASSYVRGQGPHTDTQYF. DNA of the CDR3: TGTGCCAGCAGTTACGTACGAGGACAGGGGCCCCACACAGATACGCAGTATTTT.

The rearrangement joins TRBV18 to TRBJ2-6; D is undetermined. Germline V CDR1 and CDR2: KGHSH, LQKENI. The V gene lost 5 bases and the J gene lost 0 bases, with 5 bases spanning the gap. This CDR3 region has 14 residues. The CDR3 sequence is CASSSLSGANVLTF. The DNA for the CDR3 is TGTGCCAGCTCATCCCTCTCTGGGGCCAACGTCCTGACTTTC.

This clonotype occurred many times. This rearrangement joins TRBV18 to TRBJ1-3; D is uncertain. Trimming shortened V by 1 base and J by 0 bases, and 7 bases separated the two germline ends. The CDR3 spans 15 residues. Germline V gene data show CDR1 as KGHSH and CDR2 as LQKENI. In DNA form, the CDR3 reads TGTGCCAGCTCACCACAGGGTCTCTCTGGAAACACCATATATTTT. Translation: CASSPQGLSGNTIYF. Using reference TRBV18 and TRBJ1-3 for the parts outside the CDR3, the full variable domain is NAGVMQNPRHLVRRRGQEARLRCSPMKGHSHVYWYRQLPEEGLKFMVYLQKENIIDESGMPKERFSAEFPKEGPSILRIQQVVRGDSAAYFCASSPQGLSGNTIYFGEGSWLTVV.

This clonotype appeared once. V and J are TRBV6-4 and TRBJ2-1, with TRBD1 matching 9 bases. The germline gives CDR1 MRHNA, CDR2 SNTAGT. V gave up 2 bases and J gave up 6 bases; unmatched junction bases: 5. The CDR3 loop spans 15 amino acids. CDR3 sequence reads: CASSDLDRGGNEQFF. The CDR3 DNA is TGTGCCAGCAGTGACCTGGACAGGGGTGGCAATGAGCAGTTCTTC.

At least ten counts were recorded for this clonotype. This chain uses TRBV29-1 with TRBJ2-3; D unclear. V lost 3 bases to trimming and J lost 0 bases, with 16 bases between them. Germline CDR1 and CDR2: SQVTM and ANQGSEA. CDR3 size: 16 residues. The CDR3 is CSVDGRIEASTDTQYF. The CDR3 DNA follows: TGCAGCGTTGATGGCAGGATCGAGGCTAGCACAGATACGCAGTATTTT.

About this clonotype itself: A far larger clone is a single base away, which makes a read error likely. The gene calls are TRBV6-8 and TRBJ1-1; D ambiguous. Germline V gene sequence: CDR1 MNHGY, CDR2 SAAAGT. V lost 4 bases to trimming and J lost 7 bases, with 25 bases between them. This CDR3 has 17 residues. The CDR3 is CASSCSVTGKRGYEAFF. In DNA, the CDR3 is TGTGCCAGCAGTTGCTCGGTCACCGGGAAAAGAGGATATGAAGCTTTCTTT.

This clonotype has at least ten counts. The chain's CDR3 is CASSYQQTLGLWEQFF. The DNA for the CDR3 is TGTGCCAGCAGCTATCAGCAAACGTTAGGGTTGTGGGAGCAGTTCTTC. The chain uses TRBV6-2 or TRBV6-3 and TRBJ2-1, with D unclear. V lost 6 bases to trimming and J lost 10 bases, with 25 bases between them. Germline V gene data show CDR1 as MNHEY and CDR2 as SVGEGT. The CDR3 is 16 residues long.

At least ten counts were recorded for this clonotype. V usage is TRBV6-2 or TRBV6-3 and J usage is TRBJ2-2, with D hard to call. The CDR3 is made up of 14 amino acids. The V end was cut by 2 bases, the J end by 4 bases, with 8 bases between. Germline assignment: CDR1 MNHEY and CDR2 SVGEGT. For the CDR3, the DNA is TGTGCCAGCAGTTACATTCAGCCCACCGGGGAGCTGTTTTTT. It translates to CASSYIQPTGELFF.

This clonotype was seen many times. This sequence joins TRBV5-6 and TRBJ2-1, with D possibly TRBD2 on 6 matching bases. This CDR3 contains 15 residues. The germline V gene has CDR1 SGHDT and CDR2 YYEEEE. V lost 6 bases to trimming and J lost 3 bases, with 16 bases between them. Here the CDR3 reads CASTQGLPLYNEQFF. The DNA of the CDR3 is TGTGCCAGCACCCAGGGACTCCCCCTCTACAATGAGCAGTTCTTC. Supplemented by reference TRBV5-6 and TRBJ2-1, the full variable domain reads DAGVTQSPTHLIKTRGQQVTLRCSPKSGHDTVSWYQQALGQGPQFIFQYYEEEERQRGNFPDRFSGHQFPNYSSELNVNALLLGDSALYLCASTQGLPLYNEQFFGPGTRLTVL.

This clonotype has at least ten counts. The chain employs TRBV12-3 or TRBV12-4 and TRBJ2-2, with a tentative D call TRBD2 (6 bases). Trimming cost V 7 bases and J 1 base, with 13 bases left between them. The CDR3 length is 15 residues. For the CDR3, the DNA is TGTGCCAGCAATCCGGGACTCAGGAACACCGGGGAGCTGTTTTTT. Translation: CASNPGLRNTGELFF.

For the CDR3, the DNA is TGCGCCAGCATGACGCAGGGGGCAGCGACAGATACGCAGTATTTT. Its protein is CASMTQGAATDTQYF. V gene TRBV5-1 combines with J gene TRBJ2-3; 8 bases are shared with TRBD1. CDR3 length: 15 amino acids. Trimming took 6 bases from V and 3 from J; bases not matched to a gene: 9. Germline CDR1 SGHRS, CDR2 YFSETQ.

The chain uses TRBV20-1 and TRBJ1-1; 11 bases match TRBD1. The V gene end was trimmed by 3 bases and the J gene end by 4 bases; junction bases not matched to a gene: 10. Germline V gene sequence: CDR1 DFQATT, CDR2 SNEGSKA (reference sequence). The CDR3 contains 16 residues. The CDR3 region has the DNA TGCAGTGCTAGTTCGGACAGGGGGCGCGGGGGCACTGAAGCTTTCTTT. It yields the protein CSASSDRGRGGTEAFF.

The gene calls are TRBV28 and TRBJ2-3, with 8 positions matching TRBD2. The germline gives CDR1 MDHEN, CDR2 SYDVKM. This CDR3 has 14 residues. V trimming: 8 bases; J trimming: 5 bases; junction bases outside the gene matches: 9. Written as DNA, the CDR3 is TGTGCCAGCGCCAGCCGGGGGGGACGAGATACGCAGTATTTT. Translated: CASASRGGRDTQYF. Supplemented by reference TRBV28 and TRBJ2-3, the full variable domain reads DVKVTQSSRYLVKRTGEKVFLECVQDMDHENMFWYRQDPGLGLRLIYFSYDVKMKEKGDIPEGYSVSREKKERFSLILESASTNQTSMYLCASASRGGRDTQYFGPGTRLTVL.

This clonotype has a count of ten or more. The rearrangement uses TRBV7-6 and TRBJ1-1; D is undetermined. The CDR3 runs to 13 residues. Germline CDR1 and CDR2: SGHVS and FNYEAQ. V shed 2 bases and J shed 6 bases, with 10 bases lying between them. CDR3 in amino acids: CASSLISGSEAFF. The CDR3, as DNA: TGTGCCAGCAGCTTAATCAGTGGTTCTGAAGCTTTCTTT.

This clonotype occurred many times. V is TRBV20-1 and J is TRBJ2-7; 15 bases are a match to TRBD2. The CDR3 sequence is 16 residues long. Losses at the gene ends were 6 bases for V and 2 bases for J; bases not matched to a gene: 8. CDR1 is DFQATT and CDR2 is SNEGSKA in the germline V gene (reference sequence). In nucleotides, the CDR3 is TGCAGTGCGGAGGGACTAGCGGGAGGACCAACCTACGAGCAGTACTTC. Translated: CSAEGLAGGPTYEQYF.

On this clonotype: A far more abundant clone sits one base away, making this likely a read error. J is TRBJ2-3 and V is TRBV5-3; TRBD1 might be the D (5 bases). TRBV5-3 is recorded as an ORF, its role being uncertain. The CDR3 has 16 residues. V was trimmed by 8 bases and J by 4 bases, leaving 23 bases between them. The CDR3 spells CASSRARCRSADTQYF. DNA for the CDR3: TGTGCCAGCAGCAGGGCCCGGTGCCGATCTGCAGATACGCAGTATTTT.

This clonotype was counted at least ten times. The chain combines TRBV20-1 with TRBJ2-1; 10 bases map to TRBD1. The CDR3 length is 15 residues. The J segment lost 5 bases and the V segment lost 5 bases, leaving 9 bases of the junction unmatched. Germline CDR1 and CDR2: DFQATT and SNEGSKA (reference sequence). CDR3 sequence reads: CSAQFRDRGNNEQFF. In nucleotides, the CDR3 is TGCAGTGCTCAGTTCCGGGACAGGGGAAACAATGAGCAGTTCTTC.

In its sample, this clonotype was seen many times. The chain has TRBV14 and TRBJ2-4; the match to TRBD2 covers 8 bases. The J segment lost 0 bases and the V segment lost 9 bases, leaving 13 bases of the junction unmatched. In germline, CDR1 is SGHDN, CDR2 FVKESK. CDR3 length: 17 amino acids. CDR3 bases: TGTGCCAGTCTAGCGGGCCGAGGGCCCAAAGCCAAAAACATTCAGTACTTC. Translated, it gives CASLAGRGPKAKNIQYF. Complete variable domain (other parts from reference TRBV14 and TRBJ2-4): EAGVTQFPSHSVIEKGQTVTLRCDPISGHDNLYWYRRVMGKEIKFLLHFVKESKQDESGMPNNRFLAERTGGTYSTLKVQPAELEDSGVYFCASLAGRGPKAKNIQYFGAGTRLSVL.

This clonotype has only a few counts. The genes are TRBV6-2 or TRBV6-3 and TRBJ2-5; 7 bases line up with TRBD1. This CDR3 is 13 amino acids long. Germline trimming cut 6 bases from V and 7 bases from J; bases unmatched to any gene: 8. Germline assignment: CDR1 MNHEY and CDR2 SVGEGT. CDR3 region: CASRDRVGVTQYF. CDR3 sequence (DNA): TGTGCCAGCAGAGACAGGGTCGGGGTGACCCAGTACTTC.

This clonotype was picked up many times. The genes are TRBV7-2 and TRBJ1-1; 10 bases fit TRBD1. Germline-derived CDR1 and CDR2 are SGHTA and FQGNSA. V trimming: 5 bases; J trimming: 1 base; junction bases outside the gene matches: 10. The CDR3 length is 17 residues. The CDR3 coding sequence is TGTGCCAGCAGCCAGACAGGGGGCATAAGTAGGAACACTGAAGCTTTCTTT. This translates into CASSQTGGISRNTEAFF.

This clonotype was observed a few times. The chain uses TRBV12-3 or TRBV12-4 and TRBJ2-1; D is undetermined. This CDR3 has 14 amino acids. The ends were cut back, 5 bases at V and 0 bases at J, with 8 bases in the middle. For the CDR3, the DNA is TGTGCCAGCAGTCCTCTAAGCTCCTACAATGAGCAGTTCTTC. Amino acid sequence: CASSPLSSYNEQFF.

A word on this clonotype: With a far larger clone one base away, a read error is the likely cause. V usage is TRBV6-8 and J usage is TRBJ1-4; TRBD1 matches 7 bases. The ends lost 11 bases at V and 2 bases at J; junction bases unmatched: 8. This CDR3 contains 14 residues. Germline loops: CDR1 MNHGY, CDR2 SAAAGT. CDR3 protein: CARKQGGTNEKLFF. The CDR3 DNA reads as TGTGCCCGCAAGCAGGGGGGTACTAATGAAAAACTGTTTTTT.

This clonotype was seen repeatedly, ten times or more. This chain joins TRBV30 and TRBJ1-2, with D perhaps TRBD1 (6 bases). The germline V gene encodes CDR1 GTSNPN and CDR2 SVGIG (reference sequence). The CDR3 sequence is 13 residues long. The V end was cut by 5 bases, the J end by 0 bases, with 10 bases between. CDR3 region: CAWGQRTNYGYTF. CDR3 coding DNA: TGTGCCTGGGGACAGAGAACTAACTATGGCTACACCTTC. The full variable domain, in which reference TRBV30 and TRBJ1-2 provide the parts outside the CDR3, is SQTIHQWPATLVQPVGSPLSLECTVEGTSNPNLYWYRQAAGRGLQLLFYSVGIGQISSEVPQNLSASRPQDRQFILSSKKLLLSDSGFYLCAWGQRTNYGYTFGSGTRLTVV.

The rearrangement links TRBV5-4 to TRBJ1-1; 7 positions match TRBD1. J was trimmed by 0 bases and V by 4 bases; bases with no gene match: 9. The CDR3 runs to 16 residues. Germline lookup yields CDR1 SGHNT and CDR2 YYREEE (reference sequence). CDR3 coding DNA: TGTGCCAGCAGCGAGCAGGGGGTCGGGATGAACACTGAAGCTTTCTTT. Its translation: CASSEQGVGMNTEAFF.